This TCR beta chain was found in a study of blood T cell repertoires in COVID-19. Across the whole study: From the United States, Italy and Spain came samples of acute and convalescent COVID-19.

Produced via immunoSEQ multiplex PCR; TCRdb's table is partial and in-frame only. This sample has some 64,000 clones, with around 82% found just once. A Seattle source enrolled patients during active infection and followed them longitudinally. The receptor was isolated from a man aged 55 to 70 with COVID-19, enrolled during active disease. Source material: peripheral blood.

For the CDR3, the DNA is TGCAGTGCTAGTCCCGCAGGAGGGGTCGGCCAAGAGACCCAGTACTTC. Translated: CSASPAGGVGQETQYF. The genes are TRBV20-1 and TRBJ2-5; the D gene is possibly TRBD2 (6 bases). V shed 3 bases and J shed 1 base, with 18 bases lying between them. CDR1 DFQATT and CDR2 SNEGSKA come from the germline V gene (reference sequence). There are 16 residues in the CDR3.